This T cell receptor (beta chain) comes out of a study of identical twins. Study-level points and caveats: Insertions ran lower in abundant cord blood beta clonotypes, though not in memory repertoires.

As to this clonotype: Its matching antigen is unknown. An end of the junction differs from the germline gene, which may be a read error.

TCRdb re-derived calls from the 5' RACE reads in MiXCR, one entry per CDR3 protein. Of roughly 500,000 distinct CDR3 sequences in the sample, about 20% were seen once. The germline CDR1 and CDR2 sequences are MDHEN and SYDVKM. The CDR3 sequence is 10 residues long. This sample was shared with a second study, whose subject was T cells expressing NK-cell markers. From that report: Of CD8+ T cells, about 1.0-8% belonged to dominant NKG2C+ clonotypes in five to seven donors. The CD3+CD56-NKG2C+ fraction of a handful of donors was also led by these clonotypes.

The sequencing sample was made of CD4+ T cells sorted from blood. The V call is TRBV28, the J call TRBJ2-7, with D maybe TRBD1 (5 bases). This TCR was recovered from a woman between 18 and 29 years old in good health. The CDR3 sequence: CASSSTTVLF. The DNA for the CDR3 is TGTGCCAGCAGCTCGACGACAGTGCTCTTC.